This TCR beta chain originates from a study of liver allograft versus peripheral blood T cells. Looking at the study overall: Recipients' peripheral blood served as the comparator for T cell receptor repertoires in transplanted livers.

This CDR3 has 16 residues. Trimming took 5 bases from V and 7 from J; bases not matched to a gene: 14. Germline loops: CDR1 MNHEY, CDR2 SMNVEV (reference sequence). TCRdb independently ran MiXCR on the reads; one entry per CDR3 protein. Among fewer than 15,000 distinct CDR3 sequences listed, 18% were seen once. The study's findings and limits: In liver allografts, T cell receptor repertoires reportedly differed from the repertoires found in peripheral blood.

Judged by abundance, this clonotype is medium-sized (0.01 to 0.1%). The antigen is undetermined. The receptor comes from a human patient who had a liver transplant. T cells may partly derive from the graft donor. The gene calls are TRBV27 and TRBJ2-1; 7 bases are a match to TRBD2. CDR3 bases: TGTGCCAGCAGTCCCCCGGGACTACGGACAAGGAATGAGCAGTTCTTC. Translation: CASSPPGLRTRNEQFF.